The 27 T cell receptor beta chains below were found in one sample sequenced in a study of long-term antiretroviral therapy in people with HIV. The assay, immunoSEQ v3.0, was run at survey level. Profiled with immunoSEQ multiplex PCR; TCRdb holds only in-frame clones, not every one. The sample consists of tens of thousands of clones, 80% of them appearing once. Sequenced material: unsorted PBMCs, taken 0.3 years after starting antiretroviral therapy. These receptors were obtained from a man aged 40-50 years with HIV.

This chain joins TRBV18 and TRBJ1-5; D remains unclear. The CDR3 consists of 15 residues. The V gene lost 6 bases and the J gene lost 4 bases, with 16 bases spanning the gap. CDR1 and CDR2 (germline): KGHSH, LQKENI. The CDR3, as DNA: TGTGCCAGCTCGCCCTCCTCAGTTTCAAATCAGCCCCAGCATTTT. Amino acid sequence: CASSPSSVSNQPQHF.

In this sample, this clone turned up once. The chain couples TRBV28 to TRBJ2-3, with 7 bases identical to TRBD2. Germline trimming cut 7 bases from V and 2 bases from J; bases unmatched to any gene: 12. CDR3 size: 16 residues. Germline V lookup: CDR1 MDHEN, CDR2 SYDVKM. CDR3 protein: CASTTSTSVITDTQYF. CDR3 DNA sequence: TGTGCCAGCACGACCAGCACTAGCGTCATCACAGATACGCAGTATTTT. Looking up the rest from reference TRBV28 and TRBJ2-3 gives the full variable domain: DVKVTQSSRYLVKRTGEKVFLECVQDMDHENMFWYRQDPGLGLRLIYFSYDVKMKEKGDIPEGYSVSREKKERFSLILESASTNQTSMYLCASTTSTSVITDTQYFGPGTRLTVL.

V and J are TRBV2 and TRBJ1-3; D may be TRBD1 (6 bases). The CDR3 covers 16 residues. V lost 6 bases and J 5 bases, leaving 20 bases between the germline ends. CDR1 and CDR2 from the germline V gene are SNHLY and FYNNEI. CDR3 region: CASSLVGAMSRNTIYF. The CDR3 region has the DNA TGTGCCAGCAGCCTAGTGGGGGCCATGTCGAGAAACACCATATATTTT. Full variable domain (missing parts from reference TRBV2 and TRBJ1-3): EPEVTQTPSHQVTQMGQEVILRCVPISNHLYFYWYRQILGQKVEFLVSFYNNEISEKSEIFDDQFSVERPDGSNFTLKIRSTKLEDSAMYFCASSLVGAMSRNTIYFGEGSWLTVV.

The chain has TRBV4-1 and TRBJ2-5; weak D call: TRBD1 (6 bases). The CDR3 spans 15 residues. Deletions cut 4 bases from V and 4 bases from J, with 16 bases between. CDR1 and CDR2 (germline): MGHRA, YSYEKL. The CDR3 loop reads CASSLKIGRGETQYF. Written as DNA, the CDR3 is TGCGCCAGCAGCCTTAAGATCGGCAGGGGAGAGACCCAGTACTTC.

The V and J genes are TRBV7-9 and TRBJ2-6; D is unresolved. Germline CDR1 and CDR2: SEHNR and FQNEAQ (reference sequence). The V and J ends lost 5 bases and 0 bases respectively, with 5 bases between them. The CDR3 loop spans 14 amino acids. The CDR3 here is CASSPASGANVLTF. CDR3 bases: TGTGCCAGCAGCCCGGCCTCTGGGGCCAACGTCCTGACTTTC.

The genes are TRBV18 and TRBJ2-2; TRBD1 matches 7 bases. This CDR3 comprises 13 residues. The J segment lost 7 bases and the V segment lost 3 bases, leaving 2 bases of the junction unmatched. From germline, CDR1 is KGHSH and CDR2 LQKENI. CDR3 DNA sequence: TGTGCCAGCTCACCGGACAGGCTCGGGGAGCTGTTTTTT. Translated, it gives CASSPDRLGELFF.

The genes are TRBV5-1 and TRBJ2-5; D may be TRBD1 or TRBD2 (5 bases each). CDR3 length: 13 amino acids. V lost 4 bases to trimming and J lost 4 bases, with 11 bases between them. Germline values: CDR1 SGHRS, CDR2 YFSETQ. The CDR3 region is CASSPGPGETQYF. Written as DNA, the CDR3 is TGCGCCAGCAGCCCGGGACCGGGAGAGACCCAGTACTTC.

The gene calls are TRBV30 and TRBJ2-2, with D perhaps TRBD1 or TRBD2 (5 bases each). The CDR3 totals 14 residues. In germline, CDR1 is GTSNPN, CDR2 SVGIG (reference sequence). V lost 6 bases and J 4 bases, leaving 15 bases between the germline ends. The CDR3 sequence: CACRGSSFTGELFF. The CDR3, as DNA: TGTGCCTGTAGGGGATCTAGCTTCACCGGGGAGCTGTTTTTT.

CDR3 in amino acids: CASSLPGRSNNEQFF. As DNA, the CDR3 is TGTGCCAGCAGCTTGCCCGGGAGGTCGAACAATGAGCAGTTCTTC. This chain uses TRBV7-9 with TRBJ2-1; TRBD2 matches at 7 bases. The CDR3 is 15 residues long. Trimming removed 3 bases from V and 5 bases from J; junction bases left unmatched: 7. Germline CDR1 is SEHNR and CDR2 is FQNEAQ (reference sequence).

V usage is TRBV6-5 and J usage is TRBJ1-4; D ambiguous. V was clipped by 2 bases and J by 5 bases, with 9 bases between them. Germline values: CDR1 MNHEY, CDR2 SVGAGI. The CDR3 has 14 amino acids. DNA of the CDR3: TGTGCCAGCAGTTACGGTCGTCGGAATGAAAAACTGTTTTTT. It yields the protein CASSYGRRNEKLFF.

The chain joins TRBV27 to TRBJ1-6; TRBD1 matches at 7 bases. The germline CDR1 and CDR2 sequences are MNHEY and SMNVEV (reference sequence). V dropped 6 bases and J dropped 15; count of bases not matched to a gene: 5. This CDR3 contains 11 residues. This CDR3 is CASRQGGLLHF. CDR3 DNA: TGTGCCAGCAGGCAGGGGGGACTCCTCCACTTT.

The chain is built from TRBV28 and TRBJ2-7, with 8 bases matching TRBD2. This CDR3 region has 16 residues. The germline V gene has CDR1 MDHEN and CDR2 SYDVKM. The V segment lost 7 bases and the J segment 0 bases; nucleotides outside the gene matches: 11. The CDR3 sequence is CASTERASGFSYEQYF. CDR3 bases: TGTGCCAGCACCGAAAGGGCTAGCGGGTTCTCCTACGAGCAGTACTTC. The whole variable domain, filled in from reference TRBV28 and TRBJ2-7, reads DVKVTQSSRYLVKRTGEKVFLECVQDMDHENMFWYRQDPGLGLRLIYFSYDVKMKEKGDIPEGYSVSREKKERFSLILESASTNQTSMYLCASTERASGFSYEQYFGPGTRLTVT.

The chain employs TRBV10-2 and TRBJ2-5; 14 nucleotides line up with TRBD2. Germline trimming cut 6 bases from V and 5 bases from J; bases unmatched to any gene: 2. Germline lookup yields CDR1 WSHSY and CDR2 SAAADI. CDR3 length: 14 amino acids. In DNA form, the CDR3 reads TGCGCCAGCAGGGGACTAGCGGGAGAGGAGACCCAGTACTTC. This gives the protein CASRGLAGEETQYF.

The chain's CDR3 is CASSAKGNDPYYEQYF. CDR3 bases: TGTGCCAGCAGTGCGAAAGGAAACGACCCCTATTACGAGCAGTACTTC. The chain carries TRBV2 and TRBJ2-5; no clear D. Matching the DNA end better, TRBJ2-7 makes the J call doubtful. Germline V CDR1 and CDR2: SNHLY, FYNNEI. This CDR3 contains 16 residues.

As for this clone: One end of the junction fails to match germline, which may point to a read error. The chain carries TRBV9 and TRBJ2-2; D might be TRBD1 (6 bases). The germline V gene has CDR1 SGDLS and CDR2 YYNGEE. The length of the CDR3 is 16 residues. This chain's CDR3 is CVSSPRGRGESGELFF. As DNA, the CDR3 is TGTGTCAGCAGCCCACGGGGCAGGGGAGAGTCCGGGGAGCTGTTTTTT.

This chain links TRBV28 with TRBJ2-1; D may be TRBD1 (6 bases). The germline gives CDR1 MDHEN, CDR2 SYDVKM. The CDR3 is 12 residues long. Trimming left V 7 bases short and J 9 bases short, with 13 bases between. This CDR3 is CASMWQGLEQFF. The CDR3 DNA reads TGTGCCAGCATGTGGCAGGGGCTTGAGCAGTTCTTC.

The chain recombines TRBV6-6 with TRBJ2-7; 10 nucleotides match TRBD1. J was trimmed by 6 bases and V by 4 bases; bases with no gene match: 6. The germline gives CDR1 MNHNY, CDR2 SVGAGI (reference sequence). The CDR3 has 14 residues. The CDR3 reads CASSSRTGGGEQYF. In nucleotides, the CDR3 is TGTGCCAGCAGTTCTCGGACAGGGGGAGGCGAGCAGTACTTC.

The V gene is TRBV27, the J gene TRBJ2-3; TRBD2 agrees at 13 bases. Germline trimming cut 6 bases from V and 11 bases from J; bases unmatched to any gene: 11. This CDR3 has 15 amino acids. From germline, CDR1 is MNHEY and CDR2 SMNVEV (reference sequence). The CDR3 region has the DNA TGTGCCAGCAGGCCCGGGACTAGCGGGACCGCTAGGCAGTATTTT. This translates into CASRPGTSGTARQYF.

CDR3 in DNA: TGTGCCAGTAGTACCGGGACAGGGGGCCCGGCAGATACGCAGTATTTT. Protein sequence: CASSTGTGGPADTQYF. The rearrangement joins TRBV19 to TRBJ2-3; TRBD1 agrees at 12 bases. The CDR3 spans 16 residues. The V and J ends lost 4 bases and 4 bases, in that order; junction bases with no gene match: 6. CDR1 LNHDA and CDR2 SQIVND come from the germline V gene (reference sequence).

This clone was counted between two and nine times. The chain couples TRBV4-1 to TRBJ2-2, with TRBD2 matching over 8 bases. Germline loops: CDR1 MGHRA, CDR2 YSYEKL. The V gene end was trimmed by 1 base and the J gene end by 1 base; junction bases not matched to a gene: 5. The CDR3 has 17 amino acids. The CDR3 spells CASSQVGLAKNTGELFF. The CDR3 DNA is TGCGCCAGCAGCCAAGTCGGACTAGCAAAGAACACCGGGGAGCTGTTTTTT.

The chain employs TRBV5-4 and TRBJ2-1; D remains ambiguous. This CDR3 region has 13 residues. V was cut by 3 bases and J by 6 bases, with 10 bases left in between. In germline, CDR1 is SGHNT, CDR2 YYREEE (reference sequence). The CDR3 loop is CASSSRTANEQFF. Here the CDR3 DNA reads TGTGCCAGCAGCTCCCGGACGGCCAATGAGCAGTTCTTC.

This clone was observed a few times. The rearrangement links TRBV7-2 to TRBJ1-4, with D unclear. This CDR3 comprises 13 residues. Trimming stripped 5 bases from V and 8 bases from J, with 12 bases between. CDR1 is SGHTA, CDR2 FQGNSA, per germline. DNA for the CDR3: TGTGCCAGCAGCCTGAGGGCACTGGAAAAACTGTTTTTT. Protein sequence: CASSLRALEKLFF.

Comments on this clone: The junction departs from germline at one end; a sequencing error may be responsible. This chain links TRBV7-9 with TRBJ2-5; no clear D gene. The germline CDR1 and CDR2 sequences are SEHNR and FQNEAQ (reference sequence). The CDR3 consists of 10 residues. CDR3 amino acids: CASSLVFVDF. CDR3 nucleotides: TGTGCCAGCAGCTTGGTGTTTGTCGACTTC.

The chain has TRBV11-2 and TRBJ2-7; possibly TRBD1 for D (6 bases). The CDR3 spans 14 residues. CDR1 SGHAT and CDR2 FQNNGV come from the germline V gene. V dropped 1 base and J dropped 0 bases, with 7 bases sitting between them. As DNA, the CDR3 is TGTGCCAGCAGCTTAGTACAGGGCTCCTACGAGCAGTACTTC. It is translated as CASSLVQGSYEQYF. Filled out from reference TRBV11-2 and TRBJ2-7, the complete variable domain reads EAGVAQSPRYKIIEKRQSVAFWCNPISGHATLYWYQQILGQGPKLLIQFQNNGVVDDSQLPKDRFSAERLKGVDSTLKIQPAKLEDSAVYLCASSLVQGSYEQYFGPGTRLTVT.

The chain joins TRBV4-3 to TRBJ1-2; the match to TRBD1 covers 7 bases. The germline CDR1 and CDR2 sequences are LGHNA and YSLEER. The CDR3 sequence is 15 residues long. With 0 bases clipped from V and 6 bases from J, the junction kept 7 bases outside the gene matches. CDR3 protein: CASSQDGAGGHGYTF. Here the CDR3 DNA reads TGCGCCAGCAGCCAAGATGGGGCAGGGGGTCATGGCTACACCTTC.

This chain uses TRBV28 with TRBJ2-5; 8 bases align to TRBD2. Trimming removed 5 bases from V and 4 bases from J; junction bases left unmatched: 12. CDR3 length equals 16 residues. Germline CDR1 reads MDHEN; CDR2 reads SYDVKM. The CDR3 region is CASSPAGTSIRETQYF. CDR3 nucleotides: TGTGCCAGCAGTCCAGCCGGGACTAGTATCCGAGAGACCCAGTACTTC.

This clone was counted only a few times. The chain links TRBV28 to TRBJ2-2, with 8 bases matching TRBD2. Germline V lookup: CDR1 MDHEN, CDR2 SYDVKM. The CDR3 length is 15 residues. J gave up 1 base and V 7 bases, and 5 bases lay outside the gene matches. The CDR3 DNA reads TGTGCCAGCACCCCGGCGGGGGGGAACACCGGGGAGCTGTTTTTT. As protein: CASTPAGGNTGELFF.